Sequencing of this TCR beta chain was carried out in a study of blood T cell repertoires in COVID-19. Sequencing was performed with immunoSEQ multiplex PCR; in TCRdb, only in-frame clones are kept and a portion is missing. The repertoire includes approximately 170,000 clones, about 87% of them detected once, and 2.5% to 3% sits in the top ten. Specimen: peripheral blood. The source of this sequence is a woman older than 75 with COVID-19, enrolled during active disease.

In nucleotides, the CDR3 is TGTGCCAGCAGTGGCACCGGGACTAGCGGGAGAAAGACCCAGTACTTC. Protein: CASSGTGTSGRKTQYF. The gene calls are TRBV28 and TRBJ2-5; 14 bases are shared with TRBD2. The CDR3 has 16 residues. V lost 5 bases, J lost 6 bases, and 8 bases stayed unmatched. Germline V gene sequence: CDR1 MDHEN, CDR2 SYDVKM.